These T cell receptor beta chains were read from a single sample in a study of identical twins. TCRdb re-derived calls from the 5' RACE reads in MiXCR, one entry per CDR3 protein. The data contain about 530,000 distinct CDR3 sequences, about 16% of them singletons. These sequences were also reported in another study, on yellow fever vaccine responses in identical twins.

Sequencing used CD4+ T cells sorted from blood. These receptors all come from a woman aged 18-35 years in good health. CDR3s include the opening cysteine and the closing phenylalanine or tryptophan. The D gene is left open where the match is weak. Size is omitted from some rows. Given values are once, few, many or a class for expanded clones.

CDR3 length: 18
V gene: TRBV5-6
clone size: few
J gene: TRBJ2-1
D gene: TRBD2
CDR3 protein: CASSLLASGYVSYNEQFF
CDR3 DNA: TGTGCCAGCAGCTTGTTGGCTAGCGGTTACGTCTCCTACAATGAGCAGTTCTTC

CDR3 length: 15
V gene: TRBV14
clone size: many
J gene: TRBJ2-2
D gene: NA
CDR3 protein: CASSQQPASTGELFF
CDR3 DNA: TGTGCCAGCAGCCAACAACCAGCGTCCACCGGGGAGCTGTTTTTT

CDR3 length: 9
V gene: TRBV5-8
clone size: few
J gene: TRBJ2-1
D gene: NA
CDR3 protein: CASSLYEFF
CDR3 DNA: TGTGCCAGCAGCTTGTATGAGTTCTTC

CDR3 length: 11
V gene: TRBV28
clone size: NA
J gene: TRBJ1-1
D gene: NA
CDR3 protein: CASSGGFEAFF
CDR3 DNA: TGTGCCAGCAGTGGGGGATTTGAAGCTTTCTTT

CDR3 length: 13
V gene: TRBV7-6
clone size: once
J gene: TRBJ1-2
D gene: NA
CDR3 protein: CASSLLRGYGYTF
CDR3 DNA: TGTGCCAGCAGCTTACTTCGGGGCTATGGCTACACCTTC

CDR3 length: 16
V gene: TRBV5-1
clone size: NA
J gene: TRBJ2-5
D gene: NA
CDR3 protein: CASSSRIQENQETQYF
CDR3 DNA: TGCGCCAGCAGCTCAAGAATCCAGGAAAACCAAGAGACCCAGTACTTC

CDR3 length: 14
V gene: TRBV6-1
clone size: few
J gene: TRBJ1-2
D gene: NA
CDR3 protein: CASSGQRANYGYTF
CDR3 DNA: TGTGCCAGCAGTGGACAAAGAGCTAACTATGGCTACACCTTC

CDR3 length: 14
V gene: TRBV28
clone size: few
J gene: TRBJ1-4
D gene: TRBD1
CDR3 protein: CASIRTGRVEKLFF
CDR3 DNA: TGTGCCAGCATACGGACAGGGAGGGTGGAAAAACTGTTTTTT

CDR3 length: 15
V gene: TRBV10-3
clone size: NA
J gene: TRBJ2-1
D gene: NA
CDR3 protein: CAIAPGTESYNEQFF
CDR3 DNA: TGTGCCATCGCCCCCGGAACAGAGAGTTACAATGAGCAGTTCTTC

CDR3 length: 12
V gene: TRBV7-9
clone size: NA
J gene: TRBJ2-3
D gene: NA
CDR3 protein: CASSLKLDTQYF
CDR3 DNA: TGTGCTAGCAGCTTAAAACTCGATACGCAGTATTTT

CDR3 length: 13
V gene: TRBV10-3
clone size: NA
J gene: TRBJ2-1
D gene: NA
CDR3 protein: CAISDGYHNEQFF
CDR3 DNA: TGTGCCATCAGTGATGGCTACCACAATGAGCAGTTCTTC

CDR3 length: 16
V gene: TRBV28
clone size: few
J gene: TRBJ2-1
D gene: NA
CDR3 protein: CASRTLGVRGYNEQFF
CDR3 DNA: TGTGCCAGCAGAACCTTAGGGGTGAGGGGCTACAATGAGCAGTTCTTC

CDR3 length: 15
V gene: TRBV5-1
clone size: NA
J gene: TRBJ2-2
D gene: NA
CDR3 protein: CASSPRGPRTGELFF
CDR3 DNA: TGCGCCAGCAGCCCCAGGGGACCTAGGACCGGGGAGCTGTTTTTT

CDR3 length: 16
V gene: TRBV7-8
clone size: few
J gene: TRBJ2-2
D gene: TRBD2
CDR3 protein: CASSLTTSLPTGELFF
CDR3 DNA: TGTGCCAGCAGCCTCACGACTAGCCTCCCAACCGGGGAGCTGTTTTTT

CDR3 length: 14
V gene: TRBV9
clone size: few
J gene: TRBJ1-1
D gene: NA
CDR3 protein: CASSVLQGNTEAFF
CDR3 DNA: TGTGCCAGCAGCGTACTACAGGGAAACACTGAAGCTTTCTTT

CDR3 length: 15
V gene: TRBV18
clone size: few
J gene: TRBJ2-1
D gene: NA
CDR3 protein: CASSPSQGTYNEQFF
CDR3 DNA: TGTGCCAGCTCACCGAGCCAGGGGACCTACAATGAGCAGTTCTTC

CDR3 length: 13
V gene: TRBV24-1
clone size: many
J gene: TRBJ2-7
D gene: NA
CDR3 protein: CATSDGGVSEQYF
CDR3 DNA: TGTGCCACCAGTGATGGAGGGGTTTCGGAGCAGTACTTC

CDR3 length: 11
V gene: TRBV12-3/TRBV12-4
clone size: NA
J gene: TRBJ2-5
D gene: TRBD2
CDR3 protein: CASKGAGPQYF
CDR3 DNA: TGTGCCAGCAAGGGAGCGGGACCTCAGTACTTC

CDR3 length: 15
V gene: TRBV5-6
clone size: many
J gene: TRBJ2-1
D gene: TRBD2
CDR3 protein: CASSLGSGIVDEQFF
CDR3 DNA: TGTGCCAGCAGCTTGGGTAGCGGGATAGTCGATGAGCAGTTCTTC

CDR3 length: 15
V gene: TRBV2
clone size: few
J gene: TRBJ2-2
D gene: NA
CDR3 protein: CASSEVGQNTGELFF
CDR3 DNA: TGTGCCAGCAGTGAAGTGGGACAGAACACCGGGGAGCTGTTTTTT

CDR3 length: 16
V gene: TRBV14
clone size: few
J gene: TRBJ1-4
D gene: TRBD1
CDR3 protein: CASSTHLGQDNEKLFF
CDR3 DNA: TGTGCCAGCAGCACACACTTGGGACAGGATAATGAAAAACTGTTTTTT

CDR3 length: 14
V gene: TRBV20-1
clone size: NA
J gene: TRBJ2-5
D gene: NA
CDR3 protein: CSAKMTVGGETQYF
CDR3 DNA: TGCAGTGCTAAGATGACGGTTGGTGGGGAGACCCAGTACTTC

CDR3 length: 15
V gene: TRBV28
clone size: NA
J gene: TRBJ2-7
D gene: NA
CDR3 protein: CASRSGPVKTYEQYF
CDR3 DNA: TGTGCCAGCAGGTCCGGGCCAGTAAAAACCTACGAGCAGTACTTC

CDR3 length: 16
V gene: TRBV5-6
clone size: few
J gene: TRBJ1-4
D gene: NA
CDR3 protein: CASSLVGAATNEKLFF
CDR3 DNA: TGTGCCAGCAGCTTGGTAGGAGCGGCAACTAATGAAAAACTGTTTTTT

CDR3 length: 16
V gene: TRBV10-3
clone size: NA
J gene: TRBJ2-6
D gene: NA
CDR3 protein: CAILRSTGSGANVLTF
CDR3 DNA: TGTGCCATCCTCAGGTCCACAGGGTCTGGGGCCAACGTCCTGACTTTC

CDR3 length: 14
V gene: TRBV20-1
clone size: NA
J gene: TRBJ2-1
D gene: TRBD2
CDR3 protein: CSAPVAGSYNEQFF
CDR3 DNA: TGCAGTGCACCGGTAGCGGGTAGCTACAATGAGCAGTTCTTC

CDR3 length: 16
V gene: TRBV18
clone size: NA
J gene: TRBJ2-2
D gene: NA
CDR3 protein: CASSPPGRGDTGELFF
CDR3 DNA: TGTGCCAGCTCACCACCGGGGCGCGGAGACACCGGGGAGCTGTTTTTT